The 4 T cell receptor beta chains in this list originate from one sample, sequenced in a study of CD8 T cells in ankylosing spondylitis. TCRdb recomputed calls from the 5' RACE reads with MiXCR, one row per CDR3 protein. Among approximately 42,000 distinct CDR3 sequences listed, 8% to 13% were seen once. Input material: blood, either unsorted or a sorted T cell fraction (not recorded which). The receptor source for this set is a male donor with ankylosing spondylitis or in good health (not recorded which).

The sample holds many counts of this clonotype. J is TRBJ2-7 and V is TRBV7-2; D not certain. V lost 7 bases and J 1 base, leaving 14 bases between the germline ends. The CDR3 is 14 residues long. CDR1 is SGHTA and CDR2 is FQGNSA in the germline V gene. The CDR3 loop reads CASNSDPRSYEQYF. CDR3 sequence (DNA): TGTGCCAGCAATTCGGACCCACGTTCCTACGAGCAGTACTTC. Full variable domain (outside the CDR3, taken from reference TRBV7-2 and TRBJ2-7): GAGVSQSPSNKVTEKGKDVELRCDPISGHTALYWYRQSLGQGLEFLIYFQGNSAPDKSGLPSDRFSAERTGGSVSTLTIQRTQQEDSAVYLCASNSDPRSYEQYFGPGTRLTVT.

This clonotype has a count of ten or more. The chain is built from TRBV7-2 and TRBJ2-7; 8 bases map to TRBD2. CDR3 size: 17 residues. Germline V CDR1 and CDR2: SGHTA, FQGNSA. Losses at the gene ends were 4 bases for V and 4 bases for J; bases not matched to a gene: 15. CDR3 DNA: TGTGCCAGCAGCTCTCTCCGGGGGGGGGGTTTGGTTTACGAGCAGTACTTC. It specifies CASSSLRGGGLVYEQYF.

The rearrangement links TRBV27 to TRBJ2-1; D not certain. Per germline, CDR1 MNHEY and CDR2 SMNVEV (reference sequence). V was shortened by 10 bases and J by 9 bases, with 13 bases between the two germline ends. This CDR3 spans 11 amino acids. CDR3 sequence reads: CATQAVAEQFF. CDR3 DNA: TGTGCCACCCAGGCTGTGGCTGAGCAGTTCTTC.

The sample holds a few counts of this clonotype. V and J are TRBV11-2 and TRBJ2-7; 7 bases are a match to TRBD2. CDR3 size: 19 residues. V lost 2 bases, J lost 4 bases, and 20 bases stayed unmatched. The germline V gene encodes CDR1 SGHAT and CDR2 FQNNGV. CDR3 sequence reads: CASSLIGRTGREVLYEQYF. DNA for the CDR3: TGTGCCAGCAGCTTAATCGGCCGGACGGGGAGGGAGGTTTTGTACGAGCAGTACTTC.